One sample yielded the 4 T cell receptor beta chains listed below, sequenced in a study of OX40 agonist ivuxolimab in advanced cancers. Measured with immunoSEQ multiplex PCR; TCRdb has only the in-frame clones, and not every one. The sample records roughly 80,000 clones, more than 75% being singletons. The starting material was CD4+ or CD8+ T cells sorted from blood, obtained in a trial of the OX40 agonist ivuxolimab. The receptors were sampled from an adult with an advanced solid tumor such as melanoma, head and neck, liver or kidney cancer.

The V call is TRBV19, the J call TRBJ1-5; D is unresolved. Germline CDR1 reads LNHDA; CDR2 reads SQIVND (reference sequence). The CDR3 consists of 14 residues. Deletions cut 1 base from V and 6 bases from J, with 10 bases between. CDR3 amino acids: CASSIALGGQPQHF. The CDR3 nucleotides read TGTGCCAGTAGTATAGCCCTAGGTGGTCAGCCCCAGCATTTT.

J is TRBJ2-7 and V is TRBV29-1, with TRBD1 matching over 8 bases. Germline CDR1 reads SQVTM; CDR2 reads ANQGSEA. V was pared by 3 bases and J by 3 bases, with 7 bases of the junction left unmatched. This CDR3 has 14 amino acids. The CDR3 nucleotides read TGCAGCGTTGAGGCACAGGGGGGCGGCTACGAGCAGTACTTC. This translates into CSVEAQGGGYEQYF.

In its sample, this clone was seen a few times. This sequence joins TRBV2 and TRBJ2-1; D uncertain. Trimming stripped 2 bases from V and 0 bases from J, with 11 bases between. The CDR3 contains 16 residues. Per the germline V gene, CDR1 is SNHLY and CDR2 is FYNNEI. The CDR3 loop is CASSETRPSSYNEQFF. CDR3 in DNA: TGTGCCAGCAGTGAAACCAGGCCGAGCTCCTACAATGAGCAGTTCTTC.

The CDR3 DNA is TGCGCCAGCAGTGAGGACAGGGGGCCAGATACGCAGTATTTT. It codes for CASSEDRGPDTQYF. This chain uses TRBV10-2 with TRBJ2-3; 10 bases match TRBD1. The V and J ends lost 2 bases and 4 bases, in that order; junction bases with no gene match: 0. Looked up from germline, CDR1 is WSHSY and CDR2 is SAAADI. CDR3 length: 14 amino acids.